This entry lists 7 T cell receptor beta chains sequenced from one sample in a study of radiotherapy plus CTLA-4 blockade in lung cancer. Measured with immunoSEQ multiplex PCR; TCRdb has only the in-frame clones, and not every one. The sample has roughly 77,000 clones; roughly 70% are singletons. The material was peripheral blood, obtained from a patient treated with radiotherapy plus ipilimumab. The receptors come from a human donor with non-small cell lung cancer whose response to radiotherapy plus ipilimumab could not be evaluated.

This sequence joins TRBV6-5 and TRBJ1-6; weak D call: TRBD1 (5 bases). V lost 2 bases to trimming and J lost 10 bases, with 18 bases between them. This CDR3 is built from 16 residues. The germline CDR1 and CDR2 sequences are MNHEY and SVGAGI. The CDR3 nucleotides read TGTGCCAGCAGTTACGCGATGAATCGACAGTTATCACCCCTCCACTTT. Protein product: CASSYAMNRQLSPLHF.

The DNA for the CDR3 is TGTGCCAGTAGCCCGGACGGGGGGTATGGCTACACCTTC. Its translation: CASSPDGGYGYTF. The gene calls are TRBV19 and TRBJ1-2; tentatively, D is TRBD1 (5 bases). Germline CDR1 and CDR2: LNHDA and SQIVND (reference sequence). The CDR3 loop spans 13 amino acids. Trimming cost V 6 bases and J 5 bases, with 13 bases left between them. Full variable domain (outside the CDR3, taken from reference TRBV19 and TRBJ1-2): DGGITQSPKYLFRKEGQNVTLSCEQNLNHDAMYWYRQDPGQGLRLIYYSQIVNDFQKGDIAEGYSVSREKKESFPLTVTSAQKNPTAFYLCASSPDGGYGYTFGSGTRLTVV.

This chain links TRBV7-2 with TRBJ2-3; perhaps TRBD1 as D (6 bases). V was clipped by 3 bases and J by 0 bases, with 10 bases between them. CDR1 is SGHTA, CDR2 FQGNSA, per germline. The CDR3 is 15 amino acids. CDR3 DNA: TGTGCCAGCAGCTTGGACAGCCTAAGCACAGATACGCAGTATTTT. Protein sequence: CASSLDSLSTDTQYF.

V and J are TRBV18 and TRBJ1-3, with TRBD1 as a possible D gene (5 bases). The CDR3 is 15 amino acids. Germline lookup yields CDR1 KGHSH and CDR2 LQKENI. Trimming took off 4 bases at V and 2 bases at J, with 12 bases between the two ends. The CDR3 loop reads CASSHSDNPGNTIYF. For the CDR3, the DNA is TGTGCCAGCTCACATTCGGACAACCCTGGAAACACCATATATTTT.

This chain joins TRBV11-2 and TRBJ2-7, with TRBD1 as a possible D gene (5 bases). This CDR3 region has 12 residues. Germline CDR1 is SGHAT and CDR2 is FQNNGV. Trimming pared 2 bases from V and 7 bases from J, leaving 9 bases between. Written as DNA, the CDR3 is TGTGCCAGCAGCTTATCAGGGTGGGAGCAGTACTTC. Translated, it gives CASSLSGWEQYF.

V is TRBV5-4 and J is TRBJ1-2; no reliable D call. V lost 0 bases, J lost 0 bases, and 9 bases lay in between. Germline V gene data show CDR1 as SGHNT and CDR2 as YYREEE (reference sequence). This CDR3 spans 15 amino acids. CDR3 amino acids: CASSLVPAANYGYTF. CDR3 in DNA: TGTGCCAGCAGCTTGGTTCCTGCAGCTAACTATGGCTACACCTTC.

The chain carries TRBV19 and TRBJ2-2, with D tentatively TRBD2 (6 bases). Germline V gene lookup returns CDR1 LNHDA and CDR2 SQIVND (reference sequence). The CDR3 totals 17 residues. Trimming removed 5 bases at V and 2 bases at J, with 18 bases between. As DNA, the CDR3 is TGTGCCAGTAGTGTCGGACTACCCACCCAAAACACCGGGGAGCTGTTTTTT. Its protein product is CASSVGLPTQNTGELFF.